This T cell receptor (beta chain) comes out of a study of OX40 agonist ivuxolimab in advanced cancers. Study background: The patients' treatment was ivuxolimab, an agonistic anti-OX40 (CD134) antibody. A history of anti-PD-1, anti-PD-L1 or anti-CTLA-4 therapy was acceptable, and more than 30% had some. Every patient in dose escalation had hepatocellular carcinoma, melanoma, renal cell or head and neck cancer. Males comprised 70% to 90% of the group, whose mean age was approximately 61 years (range 23 to 79).

Method: immunoSEQ multiplex PCR; TCRdb's copy keeps in-frame clones and lacks some. Of some 86,000 clones in the sample, around 90% were seen once. CDR1 is WSHSY, CDR2 SAAADI, per germline. The CDR3 is 14 residues long. Trimming stripped 0 bases from V and 6 bases from J, with 11 bases between. The chain joins TRBV10-2 to TRBJ1-2, with a possible D match to TRBD1 (5 bases). This receptor was taken from an adult with an advanced solid tumor such as melanoma, head and neck, liver or kidney cancer. Here the sequenced sample was CD4+ or CD8+ T cells sorted from blood, taken in a trial of the OX40 agonist ivuxolimab. The CDR3 region is CASSESGPGDGYTF. CDR3 DNA: TGCGCCAGCAGTGAGTCGGGGCCCGGGGATGGCTACACCTTC.